This record looks at one TCR beta chain sequence and its context. Its antigen is still unknown. This entry is derived from a study of shared clonotypes between healthy human individuals. Between the trimmed V and J ends, which lost 5 bases and 6 bases, there was a span of 16 bases. This CDR3 comprises 14 residues. Germline CDR1 is MNHNS and CDR2 is SASEGT. Data came from immunoSEQ multiplex PCR; TCRdb stores just in-frame clones and leaves some out. Among approximately 330,000 clones listed, 70% to 75% were seen once. Study observations and caveats: The authors sampled blood alone, and tissue repertoires likely differ.

This TCR was sampled from a man aged 30-40 years in good health. The rearrangement links TRBV6-1 to TRBJ1-1, with D unresolved. The sample was memory CD4+ T cells sorted from blood. Subset meaning: CD45RA-negative fraction. The CDR3 reads CASSSRSGPSEAFF. CDR3 nucleotides: TGTGCCAGCAGTAGTCGGAGCGGCCCTTCTGAAGCTTTCTTT.